A selection of T cell receptor beta chains follows, all from one sample in a study of blood T cell repertoires in COVID-19. The table came from immunoSEQ multiplex PCR; TCRdb's copy has only in-frame clones and leaves some out. The sample yields 200,000 to 300,000 clones, approximately 88% seen once. The specimen was PBMCs or T cells enriched from blood (not recorded which). The receptor source for this set is a woman aged 30 to 39 with acute COVID-19. Each CDR3 is given with its conserved first and last residue. Size is stated for part of the rows, as once, few or many counts, or as a class when the clone is expanded.

v_call: TRBV5-1; clone_size: -; j_call: TRBJ2-3; cdr3_aa: CASSLEGGVGDTQYF
v_call: TRBV6-6; clone_size: once; j_call: TRBJ2-6; cdr3_aa: CASSPPGGGANVLTF
v_call: TRBV10-2; clone_size: -; j_call: TRBJ1-1; cdr3_aa: CASSERDGGIIGSTEAFF
v_call: TRBV7-6; clone_size: -; j_call: TRBJ1-3; cdr3_aa: CASSPPRRGGDAGNTIYF
v_call: TRBV18; clone_size: -; j_call: TRBJ2-5; cdr3_aa: CASSGGTDQETQYF
v_call: TRBV19; clone_size: once; j_call: TRBJ2-1; cdr3_aa: CASSTGLVVGYNEQFF
v_call: TRBV11-2; clone_size: -; j_call: TRBJ1-2; cdr3_aa: CASSFAEDGDYGYTF
v_call: TRBV7-9; clone_size: -; j_call: TRBJ2-3; cdr3_aa: CASSSSGSRTDTQYF
v_call: TRBV6-5; clone_size: -; j_call: TRBJ1-2; cdr3_aa: CASSYAYGQEHPGYTF
v_call: TRBV6-6; clone_size: few; j_call: TRBJ1-2; cdr3_aa: CASSQQGATLANYGYTF
v_call: TRBV4-1; clone_size: -; j_call: TRBJ2-7; cdr3_aa: CASSLRTGYYEQYF
v_call: TRBV5-1; clone_size: -; j_call: TRBJ1-3; cdr3_aa: CASSLGATSGNTIYF
v_call: TRBV2; clone_size: -; j_call: TRBJ2-3; cdr3_aa: CASHWPTSGGPLPFTDTQYF
v_call: TRBV6-5; clone_size: -; j_call: TRBJ2-7; cdr3_aa: CAAGGAGEQYF
v_call: TRBV4-2; clone_size: many; j_call: TRBJ2-3; cdr3_aa: CASSQGLAPDTQYF
v_call: TRBV19; clone_size: -; j_call: TRBJ1-3; cdr3_aa: CASRGPVLSGNTIYF
v_call: TRBV7-9; clone_size: -; j_call: TRBJ1-4; cdr3_aa: CASSLDQGDEKLFF
v_call: TRBV25-1; clone_size: -; j_call: TRBJ1-2; cdr3_aa: CASSRGGSVPYGYTF
v_call: TRBV7-9; clone_size: -; j_call: TRBJ1-4; cdr3_aa: CASSRPSAGEKLFF
v_call: TRBV5-5; clone_size: -; j_call: TRBJ1-6; cdr3_aa: CASSSGTGGERSPLHF
v_call: TRBV5-1; clone_size: -; j_call: TRBJ2-2; cdr3_aa: CASSLGPSGNTGELFF
v_call: TRBV5-1; clone_size: -; j_call: TRBJ1-1; cdr3_aa: CASSLISAGDMKAFF
v_call: TRBV20-1; clone_size: -; j_call: TRBJ2-1; cdr3_aa: CSARDTGEQFF
v_call: TRBV6-5; clone_size: few; j_call: TRBJ2-3; cdr3_aa: CASSYVTGGTDTQYF
v_call: TRBV24-1; clone_size: -; j_call: TRBJ2-2; cdr3_aa: CATSDARAGELFF
v_call: TRBV29-1; clone_size: -; j_call: TRBJ1-6; cdr3_aa: CSVGDSSESPLHF